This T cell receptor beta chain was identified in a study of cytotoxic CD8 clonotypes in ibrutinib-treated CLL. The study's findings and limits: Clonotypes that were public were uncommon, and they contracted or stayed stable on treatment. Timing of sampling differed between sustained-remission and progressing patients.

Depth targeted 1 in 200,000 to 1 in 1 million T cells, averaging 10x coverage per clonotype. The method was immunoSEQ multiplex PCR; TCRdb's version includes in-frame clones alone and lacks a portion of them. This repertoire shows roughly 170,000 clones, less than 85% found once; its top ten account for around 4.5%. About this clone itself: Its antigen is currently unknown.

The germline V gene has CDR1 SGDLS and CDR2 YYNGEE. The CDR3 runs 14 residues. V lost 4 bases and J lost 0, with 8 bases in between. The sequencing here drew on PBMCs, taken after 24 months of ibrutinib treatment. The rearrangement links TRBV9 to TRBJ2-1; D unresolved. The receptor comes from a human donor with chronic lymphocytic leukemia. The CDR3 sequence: CASSMASSYNEQFF. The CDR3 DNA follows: TGTGCCAGCAGCATGGCTAGCTCCTACAATGAGCAGTTCTTC.